This T cell receptor beta chain was recorded in a study of shared clonotypes between healthy human individuals. The study's findings and limits: Genetic and exposure-history diversity was limited by the small donor number.

This clone was counted once. What it binds is not known. Germline CDR1 reads MGHDK; CDR2 reads SYGVNS. The CDR3 extends over 15 amino acids. Trimming left V 1 base short and J 2 bases short, with 6 bases between. The data were produced by immunoSEQ multiplex PCR, yet TCRdb's version contains in-frame clones alone and is incomplete. The sample lists 100,000 or so clones; more than 45% were seen once. The TCR was taken from a woman aged 40 to 49 in good health. Some clones in this sample may be carry-over from other donors' samples. The chain joins TRBV25-1 to TRBJ2-6; possible D gene TRBD2, 6 bases. The material sequenced was PBMCs. In nucleotides, the CDR3 is TGTGCCAGCAGTGAATGGGGGGCTGGGGCCAACGTCCTGACTTTC. Protein product: CASSEWGAGANVLTF.